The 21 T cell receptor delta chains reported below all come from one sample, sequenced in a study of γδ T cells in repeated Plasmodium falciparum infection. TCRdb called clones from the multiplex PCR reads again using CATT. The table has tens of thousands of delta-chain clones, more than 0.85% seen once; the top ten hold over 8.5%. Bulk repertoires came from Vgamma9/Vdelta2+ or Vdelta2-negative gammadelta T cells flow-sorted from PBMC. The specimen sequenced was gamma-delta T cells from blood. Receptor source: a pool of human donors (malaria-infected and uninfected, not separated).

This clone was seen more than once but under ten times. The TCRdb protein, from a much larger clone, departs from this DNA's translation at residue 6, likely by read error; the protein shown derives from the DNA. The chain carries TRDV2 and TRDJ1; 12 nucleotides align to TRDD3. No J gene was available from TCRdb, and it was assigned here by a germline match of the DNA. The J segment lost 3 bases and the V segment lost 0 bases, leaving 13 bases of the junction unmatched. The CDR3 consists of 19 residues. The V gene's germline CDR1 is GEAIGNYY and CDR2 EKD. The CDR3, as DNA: TGTGCCTGTGACACCGCTCCTGGGGGATACGCGGGAGTACCCGATAAACTCATCTTT. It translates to CACDTAPGGYAGVPDKLIF.

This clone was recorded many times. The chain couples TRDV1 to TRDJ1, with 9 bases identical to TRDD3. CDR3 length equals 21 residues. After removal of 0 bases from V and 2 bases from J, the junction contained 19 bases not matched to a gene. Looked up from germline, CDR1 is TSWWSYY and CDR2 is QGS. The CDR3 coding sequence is TGTGCTCTTGGGGAACTAGCGTCCTACTTTACTGGGGGAGAAATTACCGATAAACTCATCTTT. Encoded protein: CALGELASYFTGGEITDKLIF.

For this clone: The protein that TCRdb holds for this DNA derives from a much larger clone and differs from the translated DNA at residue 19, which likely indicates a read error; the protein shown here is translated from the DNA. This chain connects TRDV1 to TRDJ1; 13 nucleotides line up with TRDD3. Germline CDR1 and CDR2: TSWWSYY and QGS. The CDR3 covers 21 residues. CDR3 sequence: CALGEWNWGIRRPPYTDKPIF. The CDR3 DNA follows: TGTGCTCTTGGGGAATGGAACTGGGGGATACGTCGGCCACCGTACACCGATAAACCCATCTTT.

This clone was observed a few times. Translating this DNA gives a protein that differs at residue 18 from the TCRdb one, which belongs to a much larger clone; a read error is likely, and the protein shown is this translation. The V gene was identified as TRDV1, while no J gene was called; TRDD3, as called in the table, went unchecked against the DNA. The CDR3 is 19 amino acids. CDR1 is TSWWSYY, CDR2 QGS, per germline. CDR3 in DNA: TGTGCTCTTGGGGAACTATCCTACCAGGGGGATAGCTACACCGATAAACTCACCTTT. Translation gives CALGELSYQGDSYTDKLTF.

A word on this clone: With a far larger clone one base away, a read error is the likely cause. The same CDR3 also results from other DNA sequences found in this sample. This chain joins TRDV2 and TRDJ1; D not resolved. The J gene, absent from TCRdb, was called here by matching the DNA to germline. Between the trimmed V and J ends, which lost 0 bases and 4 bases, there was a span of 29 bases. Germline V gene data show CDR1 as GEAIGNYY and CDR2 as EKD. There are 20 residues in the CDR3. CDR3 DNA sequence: TGTGCCTGTGACACCATCCTGGCCAGCCCACAAAACTACTACGGCGATAAACTCATCTTT. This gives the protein CACDTILASPQNYYGDKLIF.

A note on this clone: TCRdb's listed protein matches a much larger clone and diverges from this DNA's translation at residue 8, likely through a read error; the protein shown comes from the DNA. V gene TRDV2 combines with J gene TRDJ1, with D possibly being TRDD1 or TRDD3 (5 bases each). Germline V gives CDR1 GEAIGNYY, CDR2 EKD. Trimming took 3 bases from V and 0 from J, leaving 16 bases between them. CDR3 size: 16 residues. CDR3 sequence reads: CACDSVGKLYTDKLIF. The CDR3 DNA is TGTGCCTGTGACTCGGTGGGGAAATTATACACCGATAAACTCATCTTT.

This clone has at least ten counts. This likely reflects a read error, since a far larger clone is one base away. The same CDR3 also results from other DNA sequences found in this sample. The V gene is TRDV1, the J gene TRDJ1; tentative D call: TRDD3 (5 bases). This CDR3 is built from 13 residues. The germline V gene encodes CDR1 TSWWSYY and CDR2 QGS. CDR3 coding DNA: TGTGCCCTTGGGGAACTCTTGTCTCAAAAACTCATCTTT. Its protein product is CALGELLSQKLIF.

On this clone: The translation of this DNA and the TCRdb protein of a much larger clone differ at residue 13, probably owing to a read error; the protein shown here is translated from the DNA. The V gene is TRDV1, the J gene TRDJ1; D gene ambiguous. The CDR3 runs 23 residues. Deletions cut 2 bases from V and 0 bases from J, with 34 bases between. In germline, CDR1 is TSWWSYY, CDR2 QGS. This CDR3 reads CALGEDPSPLYKPFSPYTDKLIF. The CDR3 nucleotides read TGTGCTCTTGGGGAAGACCCGTCCCCTCTCTATAAGCCATTCTCCCCGTACACCGATAAACTCATCTTT.

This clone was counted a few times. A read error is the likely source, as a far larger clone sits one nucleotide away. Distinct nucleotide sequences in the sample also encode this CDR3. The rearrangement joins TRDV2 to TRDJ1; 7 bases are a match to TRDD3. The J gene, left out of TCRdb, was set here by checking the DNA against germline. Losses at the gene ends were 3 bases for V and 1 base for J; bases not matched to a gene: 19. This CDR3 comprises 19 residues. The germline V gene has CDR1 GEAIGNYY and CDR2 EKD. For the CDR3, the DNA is TGTGCCTGTGACCCCCTAACCAATACGGGGGGATTCTCCACCGATAAACTCATCTTT. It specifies CACDPLTNTGGFSTDKLIF.

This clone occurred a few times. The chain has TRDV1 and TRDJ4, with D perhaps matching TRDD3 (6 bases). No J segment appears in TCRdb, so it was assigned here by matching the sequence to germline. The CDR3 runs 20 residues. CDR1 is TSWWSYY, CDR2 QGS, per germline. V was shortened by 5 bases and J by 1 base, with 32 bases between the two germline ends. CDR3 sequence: CALGPPPVTTTGDRYRPLIF. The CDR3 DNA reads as TGTGCTCTTGGGCCTCCGCCAGTTACTACAACGGGGGACCGTTACAGACCCCTGATCTTT.

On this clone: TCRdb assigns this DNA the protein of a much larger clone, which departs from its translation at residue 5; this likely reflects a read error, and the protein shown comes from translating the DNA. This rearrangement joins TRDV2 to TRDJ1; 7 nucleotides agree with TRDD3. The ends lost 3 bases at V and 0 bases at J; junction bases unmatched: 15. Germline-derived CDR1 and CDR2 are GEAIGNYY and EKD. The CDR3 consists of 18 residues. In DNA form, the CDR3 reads TGTGCCTGTGACGCCCTCCACGCGGGGGATCCGTACACCGATAAACTCATCTTT. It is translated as CACDALHAGDPYTDKLIF.

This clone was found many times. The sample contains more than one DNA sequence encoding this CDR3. CDR3 in amino acids: CALGERAYWGIPYTDKLIF. DNA of the CDR3: TGTGCTCTTGGGGAACGGGCGTACTGGGGGATCCCGTACACCGATAAACTCATCTTT. The chain combines TRDV1 with TRDJ1, with 10 positions matching TRDD3. Germline CDR1 is TSWWSYY and CDR2 is QGS. With 1 base clipped from V and 0 bases from J, the junction kept 11 bases outside the gene matches. The CDR3 runs 19 residues.

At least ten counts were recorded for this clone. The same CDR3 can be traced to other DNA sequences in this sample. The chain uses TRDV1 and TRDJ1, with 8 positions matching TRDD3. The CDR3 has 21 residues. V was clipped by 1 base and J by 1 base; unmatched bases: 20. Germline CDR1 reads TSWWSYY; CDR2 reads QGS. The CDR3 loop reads CALGEPGPPLAPLGATDKLIF. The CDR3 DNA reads TGTGCTCTTGGGGAACCCGGCCCTCCCCTGGCACCACTGGGGGCCACCGATAAACTCATCTTT.

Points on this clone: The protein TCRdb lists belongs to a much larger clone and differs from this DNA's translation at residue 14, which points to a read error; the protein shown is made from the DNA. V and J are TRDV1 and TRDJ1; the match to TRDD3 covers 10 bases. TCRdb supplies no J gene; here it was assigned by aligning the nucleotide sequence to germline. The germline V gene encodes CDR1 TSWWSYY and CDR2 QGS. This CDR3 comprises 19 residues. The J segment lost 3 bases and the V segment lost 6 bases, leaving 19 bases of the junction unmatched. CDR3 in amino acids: CALGLSTGGFVGHADKLIF. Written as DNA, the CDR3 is TGTGCTCTTGGCCTCAGTACTGGGGGATTTGTCGGTCACGCCGATAAACTCATCTTT.

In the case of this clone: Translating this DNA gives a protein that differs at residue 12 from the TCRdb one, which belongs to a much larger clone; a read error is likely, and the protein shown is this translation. CDR3 region: CACDTVTGGYSRTDKLIF. In nucleotides, the CDR3 is TGTGCCTGTGACACCGTGACTGGGGGATACTCCAGAACCGATAAACTCATCTTT. The chain is built from TRDV2 and TRDJ1; 12 bases fit TRDD3. As TCRdb names no J gene, one was assigned here on the basis of a DNA match to germline. Germline lookup yields CDR1 GEAIGNYY and CDR2 EKD. The V gene end was trimmed by 0 bases and the J gene end by 2 bases; junction bases not matched to a gene: 9. The CDR3 runs to 18 residues.

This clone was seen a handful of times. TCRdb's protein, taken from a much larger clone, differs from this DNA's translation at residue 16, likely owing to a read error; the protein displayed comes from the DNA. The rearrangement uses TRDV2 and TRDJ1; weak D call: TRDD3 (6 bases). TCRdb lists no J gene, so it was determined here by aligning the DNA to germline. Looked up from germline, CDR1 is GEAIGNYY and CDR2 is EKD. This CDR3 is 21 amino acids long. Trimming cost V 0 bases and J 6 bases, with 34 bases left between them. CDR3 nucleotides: TGTGCCTGTGACACCGTGTACGTAGGGGATCGCCGAGGGTTAGCGTCTCATAAACTCATCTTT. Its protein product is CACDTVYVGDRRGLASHKLIF.

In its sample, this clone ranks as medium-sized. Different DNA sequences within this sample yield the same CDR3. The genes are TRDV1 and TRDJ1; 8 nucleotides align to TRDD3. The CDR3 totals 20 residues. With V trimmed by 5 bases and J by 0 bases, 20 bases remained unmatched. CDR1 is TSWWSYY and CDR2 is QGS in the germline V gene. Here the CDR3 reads CALGNPRGYWGEKYTDKLIF. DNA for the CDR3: TGTGCTCTTGGGAACCCAAGGGGTTACTGGGGGGAAAAGTACACCGATAAACTCATCTTT.

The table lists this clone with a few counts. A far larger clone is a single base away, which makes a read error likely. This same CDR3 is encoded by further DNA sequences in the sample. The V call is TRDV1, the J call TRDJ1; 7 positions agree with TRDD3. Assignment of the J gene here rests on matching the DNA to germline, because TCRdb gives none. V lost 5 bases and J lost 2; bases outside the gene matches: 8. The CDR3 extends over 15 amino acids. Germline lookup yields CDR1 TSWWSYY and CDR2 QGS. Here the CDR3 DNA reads TGTGCTCTTGGGCGTCGCCGCTGGGGGACCGATAAACTCATCTTT. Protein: CALGRRRWGTDKLIF.

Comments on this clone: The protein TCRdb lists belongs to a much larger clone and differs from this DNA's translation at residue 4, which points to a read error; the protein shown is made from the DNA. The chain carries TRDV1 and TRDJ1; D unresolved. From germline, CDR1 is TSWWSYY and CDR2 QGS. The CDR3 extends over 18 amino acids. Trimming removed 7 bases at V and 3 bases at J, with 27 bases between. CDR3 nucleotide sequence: TGTGCTCTTGAGGTCCGTTGGGCCCCGGATGTACAGGCCGATAAACTCATCTTT. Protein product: CALEVRWAPDVQADKLIF.

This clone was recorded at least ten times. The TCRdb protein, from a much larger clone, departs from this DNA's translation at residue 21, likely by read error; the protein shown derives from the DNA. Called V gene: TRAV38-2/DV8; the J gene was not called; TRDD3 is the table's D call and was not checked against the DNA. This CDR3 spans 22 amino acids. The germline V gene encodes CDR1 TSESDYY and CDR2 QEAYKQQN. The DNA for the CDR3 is TGTGCTTCCTTCCTAGAAACCCATTACTGGGGGATACGCGTAGGGGGTCCCGATAAACTCACCTTT. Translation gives CASFLETHYWGIRVGGPDKLTF.

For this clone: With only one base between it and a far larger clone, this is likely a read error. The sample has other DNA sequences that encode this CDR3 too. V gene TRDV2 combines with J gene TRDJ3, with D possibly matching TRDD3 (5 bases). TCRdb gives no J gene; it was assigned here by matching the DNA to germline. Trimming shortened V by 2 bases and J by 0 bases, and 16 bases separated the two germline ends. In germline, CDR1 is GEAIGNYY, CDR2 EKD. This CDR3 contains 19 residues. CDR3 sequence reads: CACDNTGGPSSWDTRQMFF. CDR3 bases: TGTGCCTGTGACAATACCGGGGGGCCGAGCTCCTGGGACACCCGACAGATGTTTTTC.